This entry describes one T cell receptor beta chain. This CDR3 is built from 13 residues. The germline V and J ends were trimmed by 2 bases and 2 bases, with 9 bases remaining between them. Germline V lookup: CDR1 DFQATT, CDR2 SNEGSKA (reference sequence). The source of the sample is a study of Graves' ophthalmopathy and Graves' hyperthyroidism. Researchers took RNA transcripts and amplified TCR beta CDR3 regions from them. First-round RT-PCR employed HTBI primers, with a second-round multiplex PCR after it. TCRdb re-called the multiplex PCR reads with MiXCR, one entry per CDR3 protein. The sample shows 600,000 to 650,000 distinct CDR3 sequences, about 24% of them seen only once. Pregnant or lactating patients and those with other autoimmune diseases or uncontrolled infections were excluded.

The chain carries TRBV20-1 and TRBJ1-2; no reliable D call. The sequenced sample consisted of peripheral blood. This receptor was obtained from a woman under 30 with stable Graves' hyperthyroidism. Some clones in this sample may be carry-over from other donors' samples. DNA for the CDR3: TGCAGTGCTAGAATGCCAGCGAACTATGGCTACACCTTC. This translates into CSARMPANYGYTF.